Below, 11 T cell receptor beta chains from the same sample are listed, as sequenced in a study of long-term antiretroviral therapy in people with HIV. The libraries were made with immunoSEQ v3.0 at survey level. Some clones are missing from TCRdb's copy, which holds only in-frame ones; the method was immunoSEQ multiplex PCR. The sample lists around 14,000 clones; around 80% were seen once. Sample: unsorted PBMCs, taken 1.3 years before starting antiretroviral therapy. All receptors derive from a man between 35 and 55 years old with HIV.

This chain connects TRBV19 to TRBJ1-2; D ambiguous. The V end was cut by 6 bases, the J end by 4 bases, with 18 bases between. The CDR3 extends over 15 amino acids. Germline loops: CDR1 LNHDA, CDR2 SQIVND (reference sequence). The CDR3 here is CASSPPGPPVYGYTF. The CDR3 DNA reads as TGTGCCAGTAGCCCTCCTGGACCTCCCGTCTATGGCTACACCTTC.

J is TRBJ1-4 and V is TRBV30; no reliable D call. Germline CDR1 reads GTSNPN; CDR2 reads SVGIG (reference sequence). CDR3 length: 13 amino acids. Trimming took 8 bases from V and 7 from J, leaving 17 bases between them. The CDR3 DNA reads TGTGCCGGATGGACCCAAGGACCTGAAAAACTGTTTTTT. Translation: CAGWTQGPEKLFF.

The chain carries TRBV6-5 and TRBJ1-6; D is perhaps TRBD1 (6 bases). Germline loops: CDR1 MNHEY, CDR2 SVGAGI. CDR3 length: 14 residues. V was clipped by 2 bases and J by 13 bases, with 15 bases between them. The CDR3 region is CASSYTRQAPPLHF. CDR3 nucleotide sequence: TGTGCCAGCAGTTACACCAGACAGGCCCCCCCCCTCCACTTT.

This chain uses TRBV5-1 with TRBJ1-4; no clear D gene. CDR1 SGHRS and CDR2 YFSETQ come from the germline V gene. V lost 3 bases to trimming and J lost 4 bases, with 10 bases between them. The CDR3 consists of 14 residues. In nucleotides, the CDR3 is TGCGCCAGCAGCTACGACGGACGTAATGAAAAACTGTTTTTT. This sequence encodes CASSYDGRNEKLFF.

In its sample, this clone was seen a few times. This chain links TRBV4-2 with TRBJ2-7, with 8 bases aligning to TRBD1. The V gene's germline CDR1 is LGHNA and CDR2 YNFKEQ. The CDR3 consists of 14 residues. V shed 4 bases and J 7 bases; nucleotides not matched to a gene: 9. The CDR3 bases are TGTGCCAGCAGCCCCGGGACAGGCGAACGGGAGCAGTACTTC. It encodes CASSPGTGEREQYF.

The chain uses TRBV6-1 and TRBJ1-4; 9 bases are a match to TRBD1. Per the germline V gene, CDR1 is MNHNS and CDR2 is SASEGT. The CDR3 is made up of 13 amino acids. Unmatched junction bases numbered 3, after V lost 6 bases and J lost 7 bases. The CDR3 region is CASRGTGIEKLFF. As DNA, the CDR3 is TGTGCCAGCAGAGGGACAGGGATTGAAAAACTGTTTTTT.

The chain employs TRBV19 and TRBJ1-5; D call uncertain. Germline V gene sequence: CDR1 LNHDA, CDR2 SQIVND (reference sequence). V was clipped by 3 bases and J by 3 bases, with 15 bases between them. This CDR3 has 16 residues. In DNA, the CDR3 is TGTGCCAGTAGTATGGCGGTTACCCTTTCCAATCAGCCCCAGCATTTT. This gives the protein CASSMAVTLSNQPQHF.

The genes are TRBV11-1 and TRBJ1-1; 7 nucleotides line up with TRBD1. The CDR3 length is 15 residues. Germline assignment: CDR1 SGHAT and CDR2 FQDESV (reference sequence). V gave up 0 bases and J gave up 5 bases; unmatched junction bases: 6. The CDR3 sequence: CASSLARQGGTEAFF. The CDR3 DNA reads as TGTGCCAGCAGCTTAGCCCGACAGGGAGGGACTGAAGCTTTCTTT.

The genes are TRBV5-1 and TRBJ2-6; either TRBD1 or TRBD2 may supply D (5 bases each). CDR3 size: 17 residues. The germline V gene has CDR1 SGHRS and CDR2 YFSETQ. V was shortened by 5 bases and J by 4 bases, with 19 bases between the two germline ends. The CDR3 here is CASRPGTQQLGANVLTF. The CDR3 DNA reads TGCGCCAGCAGACCCGGGACCCAACAGCTCGGGGCCAACGTCCTGACTTTC.

CDR3 nucleotide sequence: TGCAGCGTTGAAGGGGGGGAGGGGACGAGCTACGAGCAGTACTTC. This gives the protein CSVEGGEGTSYEQYF. V is TRBV29-1 and J is TRBJ2-7; 7 positions agree with TRBD2. The CDR3 contains 15 residues. The V and J ends lost 1 base and 3 bases, in that order; junction bases with no gene match: 9. Germline V CDR1 and CDR2: SQVTM, ANQGSEA.

The chain uses TRBV6-5 and TRBJ1-1; TRBD1 agrees at 8 bases. In germline, CDR1 is MNHEY, CDR2 SVGAGI. J lost 4 bases, V lost 2 bases, and 6 bases had no gene match. This CDR3 contains 15 residues. CDR3 amino acids: CASSYRQGSGTEAFF. In nucleotides, the CDR3 is TGTGCCAGCAGTTACCGACAGGGGAGCGGCACTGAAGCTTTCTTT.